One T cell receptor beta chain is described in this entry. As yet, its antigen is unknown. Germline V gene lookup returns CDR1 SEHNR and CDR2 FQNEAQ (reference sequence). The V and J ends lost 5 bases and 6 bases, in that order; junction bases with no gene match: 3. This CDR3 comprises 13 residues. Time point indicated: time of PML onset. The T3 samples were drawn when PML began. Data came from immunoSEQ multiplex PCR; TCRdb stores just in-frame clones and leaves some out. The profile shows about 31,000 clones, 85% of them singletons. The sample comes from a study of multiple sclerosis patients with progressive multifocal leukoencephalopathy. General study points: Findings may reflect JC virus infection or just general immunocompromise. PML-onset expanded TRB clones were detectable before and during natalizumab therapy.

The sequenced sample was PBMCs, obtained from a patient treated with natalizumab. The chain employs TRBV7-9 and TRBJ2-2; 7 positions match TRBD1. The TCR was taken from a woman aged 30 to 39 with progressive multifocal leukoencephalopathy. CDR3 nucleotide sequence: TGTGCCAGCAGCAATACAGGGGCCGGGGAGCTGTTTTTT. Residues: CASSNTGAGELFF.